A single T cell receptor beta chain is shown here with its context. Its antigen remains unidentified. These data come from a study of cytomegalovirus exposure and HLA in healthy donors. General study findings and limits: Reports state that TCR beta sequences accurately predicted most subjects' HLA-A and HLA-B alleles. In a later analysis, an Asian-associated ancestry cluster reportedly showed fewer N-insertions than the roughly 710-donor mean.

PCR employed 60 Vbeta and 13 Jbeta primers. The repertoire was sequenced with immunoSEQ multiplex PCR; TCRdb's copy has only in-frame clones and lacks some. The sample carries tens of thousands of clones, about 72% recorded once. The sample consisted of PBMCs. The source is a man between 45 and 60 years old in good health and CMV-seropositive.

The CDR3 sequence is CASSSGTGNQPQHF. CDR3 in DNA: TGTGCCAGCAGTTCTGGGACAGGCAATCAGCCCCAGCATTTT. The chain uses TRBV27 and TRBJ1-5, with 7 bases aligning to TRBD1. The CDR3 totals 14 residues. The V gene end was trimmed by 4 bases and the J gene end by 2 bases; junction bases not matched to a gene: 2. Germline assignment: CDR1 MNHEY and CDR2 SMNVEV (reference sequence).